This paragraph covers one TCR beta chain sequence. As yet, its antigen is unknown. The treatment: 15 to 20 received Ad26.COV2.S at low or high dose, single or two shots; a few received placebo; per-sample allocation not given. Specimens were obtained on day 63 following the first vaccine or placebo injection. Generated by immunoSEQ multiplex PCR, the TCRdb table keeps only in-frame clones and is missing some. The sample records about 350,000 clones, 70% to 90% being singletons. The record originates from a study of Ad26.COV2.S vaccination and SARS-CoV-2 variants. The study, taken as a whole, reports: Comparable non-spike TCR breadth was observed in vaccine and placebo recipients.

This material consisted of peripheral blood, taken in a trial of Ad26.COV2.S vaccine versus placebo. This receptor was taken from a person between 18 and 60 years old who received the Ad26.COV2.S COVID-19 vaccine or a placebo.

CDR3 nucleotides: TGTGCCAGCAGCTTCATTTTAGGGGATAGCACAGATACGCAGTATTTT. It codes for CASSFILGDSTDTQYF. The chain combines TRBV5-6 with TRBJ2-3; maybe TRBD1 (5 bases). Trimming pared 2 bases from V and 0 bases from J, leaving 13 bases between. This CDR3 has 16 residues. Germline V gene data show CDR1 as SGHDT and CDR2 as YYEEEE.